This T cell receptor (beta chain) was recorded in a study of cytomegalovirus exposure and HLA in healthy donors. Primers: 60 Vbeta forward and 13 Jbeta reverse. The table came from immunoSEQ multiplex PCR; TCRdb's copy has only in-frame clones and leaves some out. The table shows roughly 130,000 clones, with 80% occurring only once. CDR3 length: 16 amino acids. The ends were cut back, 5 bases at V and 0 bases at J, with 14 bases in the middle. The germline gives CDR1 SQVTM, CDR2 ANQGSEA. The genes are TRBV29-1 and TRBJ2-6; D possibly corresponds to TRBD1 (5 bases). Specimen: PBMCs. The receptor's source is a man aged 35 to 55 in good health and CMV-seronegative. The CDR3 DNA reads as TGCAGCGTTCGATCAAGGACATCCTCTGGGGCCAACGTCCTGACTTTC. Its protein product is CSVRSRTSSGANVLTF.